This T cell receptor (beta chain) is drawn from a study of cytomegalovirus exposure and HLA in healthy donors. The study's findings and limits: Presence/absence results assume similar sequencing depth per donor, which may not hold. TCR beta chains numbering more than 150 were designated cytomegalovirus-associated.

Germline V lookup: CDR1 SGHDT, CDR2 YYEEEE. The ends were cut back, 5 bases at V and 4 bases at J, with 15 bases in the middle. The CDR3 has 14 amino acids. Comment on this clone: Its antigen remains unidentified.

The PCR contained 60 Vbeta and 13 Jbeta primers. Generated by immunoSEQ multiplex PCR, the TCRdb table keeps only in-frame clones and is missing some. The sample data list 40,000 or so clones. The J gene is TRBJ1-1, the V gene TRBV5-6; TRBD1 is a possible D gene (5 bases). This receptor was obtained from a woman aged 30 to 39 in good health and CMV-seropositive. Sequenced sample: PBMCs. CDR3 bases: TGTGCCAGCAGTCTTGGACCTGGGGCCACTGAAGCTTTCTTT. It is translated as CASSLGPGATEAFF.